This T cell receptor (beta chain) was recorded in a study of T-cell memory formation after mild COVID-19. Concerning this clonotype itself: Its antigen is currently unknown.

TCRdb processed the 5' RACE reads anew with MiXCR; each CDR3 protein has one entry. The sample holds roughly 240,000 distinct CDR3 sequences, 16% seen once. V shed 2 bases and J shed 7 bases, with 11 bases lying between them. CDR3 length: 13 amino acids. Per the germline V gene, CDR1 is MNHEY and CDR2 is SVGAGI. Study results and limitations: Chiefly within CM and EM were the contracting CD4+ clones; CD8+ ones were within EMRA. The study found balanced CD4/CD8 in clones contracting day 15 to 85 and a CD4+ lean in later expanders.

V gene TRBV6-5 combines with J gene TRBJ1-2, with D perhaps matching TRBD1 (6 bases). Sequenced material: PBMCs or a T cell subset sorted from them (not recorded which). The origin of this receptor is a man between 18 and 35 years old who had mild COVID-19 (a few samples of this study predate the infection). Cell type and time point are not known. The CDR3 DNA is TGTGCCAGCAGTTACGGGCAGGGGTTTGGCTACACCTTC. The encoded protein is CASSYGQGFGYTF.